The sequence of this TCR beta chain was determined in a study of T-cell memory formation after mild COVID-19. Study conclusions and caveats: The appearance of some responding clones in pre-infection memory suggested that cross-reactive memory joined. Contracting clones localized mainly to CM and EM when CD4+ and mainly to EMRA when CD8+. The study found balanced CD4/CD8 in clones contracting day 15 to 85 and a CD4+ lean in later expanders.

TCRdb called the 5' RACE reads again in MiXCR, with one record for every CDR3 protein. The sample shows 200,000 to 300,000 distinct CDR3 sequences, around 15% of them seen only once. This clonotype has just a few counts. Its antigen remains unknown. V lost 4 bases to trimming and J lost 8 bases, with 7 bases between them. This CDR3 contains 11 residues. CDR1 and CDR2 from the germline V gene are LGHDT and YNNKEL (reference sequence). The source material was PBMCs or a T cell subset sorted from them (not recorded which). The J gene is TRBJ2-3, the V gene TRBV3-1; no clear D gene. The clonotype originates from a man younger than 35 who had mild COVID-19 (a few samples of this study predate the infection). Cell type and time point are not known. The CDR3 here is CASSRRGTQYF. The CDR3 DNA is TGTGCCAGCAGCCGCCGAGGTACGCAGTATTTT.